These 19 T cell receptor beta chains share one sample of origin, sequenced in a study of beta chain features in type 1 diabetes. The entirety of the isolated RNA underwent reverse transcription, so expressed TCRB transcripts were sequenced. Using immunoSEQ multiplex PCR, the repertoire was profiled, and TCRdb retains in-frame clones only, with some absent. Here the sample spans about 350,000 clones, around a fifth being singletons. The sample taken for sequencing was naive CD4+ T cells from blood. The receptors here all came from a young woman in good health.

This clone has a handful of counts. This rearrangement joins TRBV4-2 to TRBJ1-2, with 10 bases identical to TRBD1. This CDR3 comprises 15 residues. The junction had 3 bases not matched to a gene; V was cut back by 1 base and J by 4 bases. Germline V gene lookup returns CDR1 LGHNA and CDR2 YNFKEQ. For the CDR3, the DNA is TGTGCCAGCAGCCAAGTGGGACAGGGGACCTATGGCTACACCTTC. It yields the protein CASSQVGQGTYGYTF.

This clone was counted a few times. The rearrangement joins TRBV7-9 to TRBJ1-2; D is uncertain. Trimming left V 5 bases short and J 8 bases short, with 9 bases between. The CDR3 has 11 amino acids. Per the germline V gene, CDR1 is SEHNR and CDR2 is FQNEAQ (reference sequence). CDR3 sequence (DNA): TGTGCCAGCAGCCCAGGTTCCGGCTACACCTTC. It yields the protein CASSPGSGYTF.

The genes are TRBV9 and TRBJ2-3, with 9 nucleotides matching TRBD1. The germline CDR1 and CDR2 sequences are SGDLS and YYNGEE. V dropped 4 bases and J dropped 3; count of bases not matched to a gene: 3. The CDR3 is 14 residues long. The CDR3 nucleotides are TGTGCCAGCAGCCTCGGGACAGGGACAGATACGCAGTATTTT. It specifies CASSLGTGTDTQYF.

This clone was seen only a few times. The chain joins TRBV15 to TRBJ2-1, with 14 bases aligning to TRBD2. CDR1 and CDR2 (germline): LNHNV, YYDKDF (reference sequence). This CDR3 region has 14 residues. V gave up 6 bases and J gave up 10 bases; unmatched junction bases: 5. In nucleotides, the CDR3 is TGTGCCACCAGAGGGACTAGCGGGAGAGGAGAGCAGTTCTTC. Translating gives CATRGTSGRGEQFF.

CDR3 nucleotides: TGTGCCAGCAGCGTTGATAGAGTTGCTGAAGCTTTCTTT. The encoded protein is CASSVDRVAEAFF. This chain connects TRBV7-2 to TRBJ1-1; D ambiguous. The CDR3 length is 13 residues. The germline V gene encodes CDR1 SGHTA and CDR2 FQGNSA. V shed 5 bases and J shed 6 bases, with 13 bases lying between them.

The CDR3 coding sequence is TGTGCCAGCAGTTACGGGACAGGGGGTCTAGAGCAGTACTTC. It yields the protein CASSYGTGGLEQYF. V and J are TRBV6-6 and TRBJ2-7, with TRBD1 identical over 11 bases. This CDR3 comprises 14 residues. The germline V gene encodes CDR1 MNHNY and CDR2 SVGAGI (reference sequence). V was pared by 2 bases and J by 7 bases, with 4 bases of the junction left unmatched.

The rearrangement joins TRBV5-4 to TRBJ1-4, with TRBD1 matching over 7 bases. CDR3 length: 14 residues. The V gene's germline CDR1 is SGHNT and CDR2 YYREEE (reference sequence). The V segment lost 5 bases and the J segment 3 bases; nucleotides outside the gene matches: 4. The CDR3 sequence is CASSPGQPNEKLFF. CDR3 DNA: TGTGCCAGCAGTCCGGGACAGCCTAATGAAAAACTGTTTTTT.

Only a few counts were recorded for this clone. This chain uses TRBV29-1 with TRBJ2-5, with D possibly TRBD1 on 6 matching bases. Per germline, CDR1 SQVTM and CDR2 ANQGSEA. This CDR3 spans 14 amino acids. V was shortened by 7 bases and J by 1 base, with 16 bases between the two germline ends. The DNA of the CDR3 is TGCAGCGCTCAACTAGGACAGTCCCAAGAGACCCAGTACTTC. As protein: CSAQLGQSQETQYF. Based on the CDR3 plus reference TRBV29-1 and TRBJ2-5, the full variable domain is SAVISQKPSRDICQRGTSLTIQCQVDSQVTMMFWYRQQPGQSLTLIATANQGSEATYESGFVIDKFPISRPNLTFSTLTVSNMSPEDSSIYLCSAQLGQSQETQYFGPGTRLLVL.

V gene TRBV5-4 combines with J gene TRBJ1-2; D unresolved. Trimming left V 4 bases short and J 8 bases short, with 15 bases between. This CDR3 region has 13 residues. Germline V gives CDR1 SGHNT, CDR2 YYREEE (reference sequence). The CDR3 DNA follows: TGTGCCAGCAGCCCCCGTCAGGTTCAAGGCTACACCTTC. This codes for CASSPRQVQGYTF.

CDR3 nucleotides: TGTGCCAGCAGCCATACTAGCGGGGGCGCAGATACGCAGTATTTT. Residues: CASSHTSGGADTQYF. The chain carries TRBV5-4 and TRBJ2-3; TRBD2 agrees at 11 bases. The trim removed 4 bases at V and 4 bases at J, leaving 5 bases unmatched. This CDR3 contains 15 residues. CDR1 and CDR2 from the germline V gene are SGHNT and YYREEE (reference sequence).

V and J are TRBV27 and TRBJ2-7; no definite D call. The CDR3 contains 13 residues. CDR1 is MNHEY, CDR2 SMNVEV, per germline (reference sequence). The germline V and J ends were trimmed by 5 bases and 0 bases, with 8 bases remaining between them. This CDR3 is CASSVHNSYEQYF. The CDR3 nucleotides read TGTGCCAGCAGTGTTCACAACTCCTACGAGCAGTACTTC.

The chain employs TRBV30 and TRBJ2-7; 10 positions agree with TRBD2. The germline gives CDR1 GTSNPN, CDR2 SVGIG (reference sequence). This CDR3 has 14 amino acids. The ends lost 5 bases at V and 2 bases at J; junction bases unmatched: 6. The CDR3 DNA reads TGTGCCTGGGTCTCTAGCGGGGGACCCTACGAGCAGTACTTC. Translated: CAWVSSGGPYEQYF.

This clone was observed a handful of times. J is TRBJ1-1 and V is TRBV30, with D unresolved. V gave up 2 bases and J gave up 1 base, with 14 bases separating them. The CDR3 consists of 15 residues. The germline V gene has CDR1 GTSNPN and CDR2 SVGIG (reference sequence). The chain's CDR3 is CAWSSPRRGNTEAFF. The DNA for the CDR3 is TGTGCCTGGAGTTCTCCCCGACGCGGGAACACTGAAGCTTTCTTT.

This chain uses TRBV9 with TRBJ2-7, with TRBD1 matching 7 bases. The CDR3 has 13 amino acids. Germline CDR1 is SGDLS and CDR2 is YYNGEE. After removal of 3 bases from V and 5 bases from J, the junction contained 5 bases not matched to a gene. CDR3 nucleotides: TGTGCCAGCAGCGGAAGGGGGCTCGACGAGCAGTACTTC. Amino acid sequence: CASSGRGLDEQYF.

The CDR3 bases are TGCAGCGCGACCGGGAGGGGGCAGGGACTGAAGGAGCAGTACTTC. It encodes CSATGRGQGLKEQYF. The chain couples TRBV29-1 to TRBJ2-7, with a weak D call TRBD2 (8 bases). The V end was cut by 7 bases, the J end by 7 bases, with 26 bases between. The germline CDR1 and CDR2 sequences are SQVTM and ANQGSEA. The CDR3 runs to 15 residues.

This clone was recorded a few times. Its ends do not fully match the called genes, so a read error is possible. V gene TRBV13 combines with J gene TRBJ2-5; the D gene is possibly TRBD1 (5 bases). The CDR3 runs 15 residues. CDR1 is PRHDT, CDR2 FYEKMQ, per germline (reference sequence). The CDR3 here is CASRLGADYQETQYF. The CDR3 nucleotides are TGTGCCAGCAGATTAGGGGCCGACTACCAAGAGACCCAGTACTTC.

The J gene is TRBJ2-2, the V gene TRBV9; D remains ambiguous. CDR3 length: 14 residues. CDR1 and CDR2 (germline): SGDLS, YYNGEE. V lost 4 bases to trimming and J lost 4 bases, with 11 bases between them. The CDR3 DNA sequence: TGTGCCAGCAGCCCGTTGACTGCCACCGGGGAGCTGTTTTTT. Its protein product is CASSPLTATGELFF.

This sequence joins TRBV18 and TRBJ2-4; D is possibly TRBD2 (5 bases). Germline V lookup: CDR1 KGHSH, CDR2 LQKENI. Trimming pared 6 bases from V and 10 bases from J, leaving 16 bases between. CDR3 length: 13 amino acids. CDR3 sequence: CASSPRGPPIQYF. The CDR3 region has the DNA TGTGCCAGCTCTCCCCGGGGTCCTCCTATTCAGTACTTC.

The J gene is TRBJ2-3, the V gene TRBV7-2; D is unclear. The CDR3 runs 14 residues. Germline V gene sequence: CDR1 SGHTA, CDR2 FQGNSA. The ends were cut back, 3 bases at V and 0 bases at J, with 7 bases in the middle. The CDR3 is CASSFDTSTDTQYF. Written as DNA, the CDR3 is TGTGCCAGCAGCTTCGACACTAGCACAGATACGCAGTATTTT.